This is a list of T cell receptor beta chains from one sample in a study of cytotoxic CD8 clonotypes in ibrutinib-treated CLL. Some clones are missing from TCRdb's copy, which holds only in-frame ones; the method was immunoSEQ multiplex PCR. The sample lists about 68,000 clones; about two thirds were seen once. Sample: PBMCs, taken after 12 months of ibrutinib treatment. The receptors shown here come from a human donor with chronic lymphocytic leukemia. CDR3s leave out the opening cysteine and the closing phenylalanine or tryptophan.

TRBV27	TRBJ2-7	ASSLDRAFSYEQY
TRBV2	TRBJ2-7	ASSKTSGGPYEQY
TRBV18	TRBJ2-2	ASSPWVTGANTGELF
TRBV15	TRBJ1-2	ATSSAQGGRRGYT
TRBV5-1	TRBJ1-1	ASSPQTANTEAF
TRBV4-3	TRBJ2-1	ASSQDRGDGQF
TRBV19	TRBJ2-7	ASSTLSYEQY
TRBV28	TRBJ2-2	ASSLIEELF
TRBV6-6	TRBJ2-7	ASKDSSYEQY
TRBV19	TRBJ2-2	ASSRPIRAGELF
TRBV29-1	TRBJ2-1	SVGTGISYNEQF
TRBV30	TRBJ2-7	AWSKILGRGAI
TRBV10-3	TRBJ1-1	ATNRGTDTEAF
TRBV19	TRBJ1-3	ASSQGASGNTIY
TRBV30	TRBJ1-2	AWSTQFVGAYRYGYT
TRBV9	TRBJ2-7	ASSGGQRHYEQY
TRBV5-1	TRBJ2-1	ASSLGGGANNEQF
TRBV7-2	TRBJ2-7	ASSFTQGSYEQY
TRBV6-1	TRBJ1-3	ASSEQGYSGNTIY
TRBV21-1	TRBJ1-1	ASSKAGIGQGEGHTEAF
TRBV5-1	TRBJ2-1	ASSLREVHEQF
TRBV6-5	TRBJ1-4	ASSGPGQGFEKLF
TRBV7-2	TRBJ2-7	ASSLVPTGVTPYEQY
TRBV7-2	TRBJ1-6	ASSLDNSPLH
TRBV27	TRBJ1-1	ASTSEPMNTEAF
TRBV5-4	TRBJ2-7	ASSLMGDRSYEQY
TRBV30	TRBJ2-7	AWSVVQVFYEQY
TRBV10-3	TRBJ2-1	AISGPDNEQF
TRBV6-5	TRBJ2-7	ASRRDRLSYEQY
TRBV9	TRBJ2-3	ASSVGASTDTQY
TRBV5-1	TRBJ2-2	ASSLARPGTGDPNTGELF
TRBV10-1	TRBJ2-5	ASSTGSRGLGETQY
TRBV5-1	TRBJ1-2	ASSDGRDYGYT
TRBV5-1	TRBJ1-4	ASSLSNPTGGAGEKLF
TRBV7-9	TRBJ1-3	ASSTAGNTIY
TRBV7-9	TRBJ2-3	ASSQKTSGVSTDTQY
TRBV30	TRBJ1-1	AWATIRNTEAF
TRBV7-2	TRBJ2-7	ASSLGGASSYEQY